This passage covers 20 T cell receptor beta chains from one sample sequenced in a study of T cells expressing NK-cell markers. TCRdb processed the 5' RACE reads again and assigns one entry to each CDR3 protein, with no DNA. This sample lists approximately 170,000 distinct CDR3 sequences; its ten largest clones have around 20%. The sequenced material came from blood T cells: a sorted CD56 or NKG2C T cell subset, CD4+ or CD8+ T cells, or bulk PBMC T cells (not recorded which). These receptor sequences come from a man between 18 and 69 years old in good health.

The chain combines TRBV14 with TRBJ1-5; TCRdb proposes TRBD1, but this gene call is untestable without DNA. The germline CDR1 and CDR2 sequences are SGHDN and FVKESK. This CDR3 comprises 20 residues. The CDR3 is CASSTLGTGGNFYSNQPQHF.

The chain uses TRBV15 and TRBJ2-4. Germline assignment: CDR1 LNHNV and CDR2 YYDKDF (reference sequence). CDR3 length: 15 amino acids. CDR3: CATSRGGLAKNIQYF.

The chain uses TRBV7-2 and TRBJ2-7; TCRdb calls TRBD1, which cannot be checked without DNA. CDR1 and CDR2 (germline): SGHTA, FQGNSA. This CDR3 is built from 15 residues. The CDR3 here is CASSLGRGASYEQYF.

The chain couples TRBV6-5 to TRBJ2-3; the D call from TCRdb, TRBD1, cannot be confirmed without DNA. Germline lookup yields CDR1 MNHEY and CDR2 SVGAGI. This CDR3 has 16 amino acids. This CDR3 reads CASSYSPLDSTDTQYF.

This chain connects TRBV4-1 to TRBJ2-7; with no DNA, the TCRdb D assignment of TRBD1 cannot be verified. CDR1 is MGHRA and CDR2 is YSYEKL in the germline V gene. This CDR3 region has 15 residues. This CDR3 reads CASSLYFRDNYEQYF.

V is TRBV6-5 and J is TRBJ1-6. Germline CDR1 and CDR2: MNHEY and SVGAGI. The CDR3 is made up of 16 amino acids. The CDR3 loop reads CASSYSGGIGNSPLHF.

This chain links TRBV5-4 with TRBJ2-2. The CDR3 has 16 amino acids. Germline V gene lookup returns CDR1 SGHNT and CDR2 YYREEE (reference sequence). CDR3 loop: CASSLEISGNTGELFF.

The chain joins TRBV2 to TRBJ2-7; TCRdb outputs TRBD1, but without DNA this stays unchecked. The CDR3 runs to 15 residues. Germline CDR1 is SNHLY and CDR2 is FYNNEI. The CDR3: CASSEARTKPYEQYF.

V gene TRBV27 combines with J gene TRBJ1-4. CDR3 length equals 14 residues. Germline V gives CDR1 MNHEY, CDR2 SMNVEV (reference sequence). CDR3 loop: CAIGAGVKGEKLFF.

CDR3 sequence: CASSPQGDSTDTQYF. This rearrangement joins TRBV25-1 to TRBJ2-3; absent DNA, TCRdb's TRBD1 call cannot be checked. The CDR3 totals 15 residues. CDR1 is MGHDK, CDR2 SYGVNS, per germline.

The chain recombines TRBV27 with TRBJ2-7. This CDR3 has 13 amino acids. The germline V gene has CDR1 MNHEY and CDR2 SMNVEV (reference sequence). The CDR3 spells CASSLGARSEQYF.

V usage is TRBV2 and J usage is TRBJ1-6; TCRdb outputs TRBD1, but without DNA this stays unchecked. CDR1 and CDR2 from the germline V gene are SNHLY and FYNNEI. The CDR3 loop spans 14 amino acids. This chain's CDR3 is CASSEWGGNSPLHF.

V is TRBV12-3 or TRBV12-4 and J is TRBJ2-4; as DNA is missing, the TRBD1 call by TCRdb cannot be tested. The CDR3 has 14 residues. CDR3 loop: CASSPTVAKNIQYF.

The chain links TRBV3-1 to TRBJ1-3. The CDR3 is 16 residues long. Germline V gene lookup returns CDR1 LGHDT and CDR2 YNNKEL (reference sequence). This CDR3 is CASSPRKANSGNTIYF.

The genes are TRBV7-9 and TRBJ2-7; the D call from TCRdb, TRBD1, cannot be confirmed without DNA. From germline, CDR1 is SEHNR and CDR2 FQNEAQ (reference sequence). The CDR3 contains 17 residues. The CDR3 here is CASSSPDGQGGSYEQYF.

The rearrangement joins TRBV13 to TRBJ2-1. Germline CDR1 and CDR2: PRHDT and FYEKMQ (reference sequence). CDR3 length equals 15 residues. The CDR3 reads CASSPQGSSYNEQFF.

The rearrangement joins TRBV27 to TRBJ1-1. There are 14 residues in the CDR3. The germline V gene has CDR1 MNHEY and CDR2 SMNVEV (reference sequence). CDR3 amino acids: CASSFRGKGTEAFF.

V gene TRBV12-3 or TRBV12-4 combines with J gene TRBJ2-7. This CDR3 is 13 amino acids long. Here the CDR3 reads CASSTSHSYEQYF.

The chain carries TRBV6-5 and TRBJ2-2; TCRdb's D call, TRBD1, is unchecked because there is no DNA. From germline, CDR1 is MNHEY and CDR2 SVGAGI. This CDR3 spans 16 amino acids. CDR3 protein: CASSYSPGRGVGELFF.

This CDR3 is CASSLDPGQPENEQFF. The V call is TRBV7-9, the J call TRBJ2-1; the D call of TRBD1 rests on TCRdb alone, since no DNA is present to check it. The CDR3 length is 16 residues. Looked up from germline, CDR1 is SEHNR and CDR2 is FQNEAQ (reference sequence).